This T cell receptor beta chain appears in the sequencing data of a study of early T cells in non-severe SARS-CoV-2 infection (dated by TCRdb to the early 2020s). Broadly, across the study: Bulk RNA from unsorted whole blood was used for TCR sequencing, so alpha and beta chains could not be paired.

Library prep was done by 5' RACE. Instrument on record: NextSeq 500. The TCR library protocol attached unique molecular identifiers to individual cDNA molecules to correct for sequencing error and PCR bias. Both TCR alpha and beta chains were sequenced, and tight co-correlation was observed between alpha and beta sequence abundances in each sample. Processing in the source paper ran as follows. Decombinator V4 was used to annotate the V gene, J gene and CDR3 of the TCR sequences. Expanded TCRs were defined as changing significantly between any two time points under a Poisson model with p below 0.0001. TCR abundances were normalised to the total number of TCRs sequenced per sample and were expressed as counts per million. TRAV1-2 paired with TRAJ12, TRAJ20 or TRAJ33 defined MAIT TCRs, while TRAV10 paired with TRAJ18 defined iNKT TCRs. VDJdb, accessed 1 November 2021, was searched for CMV, EBV and SARS-CoV-2 annotated TCRs, with TCRs annotated for multiple antigens excluded. TCRdb itself trimmed the public reads at Q25 with fastp, ran MiXCR and retained productive beta chains. Each CDR3 protein appears once, grouped with its most common genes and DNA. V and J calls and clone size were set by TCRdb, not the authors. In this sample the table shows 37,000 or so distinct CDR3 sequences, roughly 6% of which occur a single time. Clones ranked in the top ten supply less than 6% of the sample.

Set within a cohort of healthcare workers in London, UK, this nested case-control study involved weekly PCR testing of nasopharyngeal swabs along with blood sampling. Healthcare workers were recruited during the week of the UK lockdown, between 23 and 31 March 2020, and followed weekly for up to about 16 weeks. Overall results and qualifications from the work: VDJdb matching was skewed toward anti-spike CD8 responses, so virus-specific expansions were likely underestimated and private and CD4 specificities were missed.

Its CDR3 holds 15 amino acids, cysteine through phenylalanine. Only CDR3 DNA remains: 45 bases, in frame from the first base. CDR1 and CDR2 were assigned from the germline V gene as LGHNA and YSLEER. The V and J ends are trimmed by 0 bases and 2 bases, leaving 8 bases between them. This clonotype was seen only a few times. It lacks a known antigen. Per-nucleotide qualities are absent, and no much larger clonotype sits a single base away. The receptor comes from an adult who was a healthcare worker with PCR-confirmed SARS-CoV-2 infection or an uninfected control (not recorded which). The rearranged segments are TRBV4-3 and TRBJ1-5; the D gene is perhaps TRBD1, from 5 matching bases. Sample: whole blood. The nucleotide sequence reads as follows: TGCGCCAGCAGCCAAGATGGGGGTGGCAATCAGCCCCAGCATTTT. It translates as CASSQDGGGNQPQHF.